This T cell receptor (beta chain) was sequenced for a study of CD8 T cells in ankylosing spondylitis. The study's findings and limits: Significant enrichment of disease-linked clones was reported in matched ankylosing spondylitis synovial fluid. Within ankylosing spondylitis blood, a TCR beta motif made up of seven to nine highly homologous variants appeared to be characteristic.

Libraries for TCR beta were made by quantitative 5'-RACE with molecular barcodes. TCRdb itself ran the 5' RACE reads through MiXCR, one entry per CDR3 protein. Of about 320,000 distinct CDR3 sequences listed, about 9.9% are singletons. CDR1 and CDR2 from the germline V gene are DFQATT and SNEGSKA (reference sequence). The V gene end was trimmed by 0 bases and the J gene end by 2 bases; junction bases not matched to a gene: 6. The CDR3 is 16 amino acids. This clonotype was recorded at least ten times. Its antigen is still unknown. The receptor was derived from a female donor with ankylosing spondylitis or in good health (not recorded which). The sequencing input was blood, either unsorted or a sorted T cell fraction (not recorded which). This rearrangement joins TRBV20-1 to TRBJ2-3; 9 bases align to TRBD2. The CDR3: CSARDRGRALTDTQYF. CDR3 DNA: TGCAGTGCTAGAGATCGCGGGAGGGCCCTCACAGATACGCAGTATTTT.